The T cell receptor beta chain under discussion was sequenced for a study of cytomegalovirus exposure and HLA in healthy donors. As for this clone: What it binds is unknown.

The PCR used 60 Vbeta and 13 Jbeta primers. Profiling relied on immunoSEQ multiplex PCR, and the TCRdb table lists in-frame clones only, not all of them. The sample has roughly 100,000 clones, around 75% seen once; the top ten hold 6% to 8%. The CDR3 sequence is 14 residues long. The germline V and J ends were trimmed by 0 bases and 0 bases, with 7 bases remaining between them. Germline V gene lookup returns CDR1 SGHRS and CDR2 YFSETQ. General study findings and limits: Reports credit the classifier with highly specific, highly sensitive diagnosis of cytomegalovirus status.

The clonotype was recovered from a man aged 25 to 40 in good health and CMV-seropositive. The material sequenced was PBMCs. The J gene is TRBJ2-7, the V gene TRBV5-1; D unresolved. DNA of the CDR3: TGCGCCAGCAGCTTGGCGTCCAGCTCCTACGAGCAGTACTTC. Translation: CASSLASSSYEQYF.